The 21 T cell receptor beta chains given below trace back to one sample, sequenced in a study of T cells after yellow fever vaccination. TCRdb itself ran the 5' RACE reads through MiXCR, one entry per CDR3 protein. The sample comprises roughly 160,000 distinct CDR3 sequences, approximately 10% of which are singletons, and roughly a third rests with the top ten. The sample was CD8+ T cells sorted from PBMCs, taken 45 days after the yellow fever booster vaccination. The origin of the receptors is a man aged 18 to 30 who received the YFV17D yellow fever vaccine.

This clonotype showed up just a few times. V is TRBV1 and J is TRBJ2-5; TRBD2 is the table's D call and was not checked against the DNA. TRBV1 is a listed pseudogene. The CDR3 length is 16 residues. This CDR3 reads CTSSHLGGVGQETQYF. CDR3 coding DNA: TGCACCAGCAGCCACCTCGGGGGGGTAGGCCAAGAGACCCAGTACTTC.

This chain links TRBV18 with TRBJ1-1; no reliable D call. V shed 8 bases and J shed 5 bases, with 12 bases lying between them. The germline CDR1 and CDR2 sequences are KGHSH and LQKENI. The CDR3 extends over 12 amino acids. The CDR3 DNA reads as TGTGCCAGCCTAGGTGATAGAACTGAAGCTTTCTTT. It encodes CASLGDRTEAFF.

This chain links TRBV6-5 with TRBJ1-2; D remains unclear. The CDR3 has 14 residues. Germline V gene lookup returns CDR1 MNHEY and CDR2 SVGAGI. V lost 2 bases and J lost 2, with 9 bases in between. The DNA for the CDR3 is TGTGCCAGCAGTTACGACTCAGTCAACTATGGCTACACCTTC. Encoded protein: CASSYDSVNYGYTF.

The rearrangement uses TRBV20-1 and TRBJ2-7, with a tentative D call TRBD1 (6 bases). The germline V gene encodes CDR1 DFQATT and CDR2 SNEGSKA (reference sequence). The CDR3 consists of 12 residues. V lost 1 base to trimming and J lost 5 bases, with 9 bases between them. The CDR3 DNA is TGCAGTGCTAGAGCTTGGGGGCACGAGCAGTACTTC. As protein: CSARAWGHEQYF.

This chain uses TRBV10-3 with TRBJ2-1, with 10 bases that match TRBD1. J was trimmed by 6 bases and V by 0 bases; bases with no gene match: 5. The CDR3 is 16 amino acids. The germline CDR1 and CDR2 sequences are ENHRY and SYGVKD. The CDR3 protein is CAISESGTGVINEQFF. The CDR3 DNA reads TGTGCCATCAGTGAGTCCGGGACAGGGGTTATCAATGAGCAGTTCTTC.

This clonotype came up many times. The gene calls are TRBV7-9 and TRBJ2-3; weak D call: TRBD1 (5 bases). The CDR3 extends over 13 amino acids. Germline V gene lookup returns CDR1 SEHNR and CDR2 FQNEAQ (reference sequence). V lost 4 bases and J 5 bases, leaving 10 bases between the germline ends. The CDR3 is CASSSGPEDTQYF. The CDR3 DNA follows: TGTGCCAGCAGCTCAGGGCCCGAAGATACGCAGTATTTT.

The rearrangement joins TRBV10-2 to TRBJ2-7; unclear D gene. This CDR3 is 13 amino acids long. Trimming left V 6 bases short and J 1 base short, with 10 bases between. Germline V lookup: CDR1 WSHSY, CDR2 SAAADI. The CDR3 sequence is CASSGQASYEQYV. The CDR3 coding sequence is TGCGCCAGCAGCGGTCAAGCGTCCTACGAGCAGTACGTC.

Comments on this clonotype: Just one base apart from a much larger clone, this may be a read error. The chain recombines TRBV27 with TRBJ2-2; 10 bases align to TRBD1. The germline V gene encodes CDR1 MNHEY and CDR2 SMNVEV (reference sequence). The CDR3 has 16 residues. As DNA, the CDR3 is TGTGCCTGCAGTTCTAAGACAGGGGGCTACACCGGGGAGCTGTTTTTT. Translating it yields CACSSKTGGYTGELFF.

The sample holds many counts of this clonotype. The V call is TRBV9, the J call TRBJ2-1, with D uncertain. This CDR3 region has 16 residues. V was clipped by 0 bases and J by 0 bases, with 10 bases between them. Germline V gene data show CDR1 as SGDLS and CDR2 as YYNGEE. Written as DNA, the CDR3 is TGTGCCAGCAGCGTAGCTGTGCGTAGCTCCTACAATGAGCAGTTCTTC. Translation: CASSVAVRSSYNEQFF.

This clonotype appeared a few times. The V and J genes are TRBV15 and TRBJ1-1, with no clear D. V gave up 7 bases and J gave up 1 base, with 10 bases separating them. The germline V gene encodes CDR1 LNHNV and CDR2 YYDKDF (reference sequence). CDR3 length: 13 amino acids. This CDR3 is CATKGRPNTEAFF. The CDR3 nucleotides are TGTGCCACCAAGGGTCGGCCGAACACTGAAGCTTTCTTT.

This clonotype was counted a few times. The chain joins TRBV7-8 to TRBJ2-3; 7 nucleotides match TRBD2. Germline V gives CDR1 SGHVS, CDR2 FQNEAQ. The CDR3 totals 15 residues. With V trimmed by 3 bases and J by 4 bases, 7 bases remained unmatched. This chain's CDR3 is CASSFSLAAADTQYF. CDR3 DNA: TGTGCCAGCAGCTTCTCCCTAGCGGCCGCAGATACGCAGTATTTT.

In this sample, this clonotype turned up a few times. V gene TRBV9 combines with J gene TRBJ2-3, with 7 bases identical to TRBD2. This CDR3 region has 14 residues. Germline-derived CDR1 and CDR2 are SGDLS and YYNGEE. With 2 bases clipped from V and 6 bases from J, the junction kept 6 bases outside the gene matches. The CDR3: CASSVERGRDTQYF. CDR3 coding DNA: TGTGCCAGCAGCGTGGAGCGGGGTCGTGATACGCAGTATTTT. The full variable domain, its missing parts supplied by reference TRBV9 and TRBJ2-3, is DSGVTQTPKHLITATGQRVTLRCSPRSGDLSVYWYQQSLDQGLQFLIQYYNGEERAKGNILERFSAQQFPDLHSELNLSSLELGDSALYFCASSVERGRDTQYFGPGTRLTVL.

Only a few counts were recorded for this clonotype. The chain employs TRBV7-9 and TRBJ2-1, with 7 bases that match TRBD1. The CDR3 is 13 amino acids. CDR1 is SEHNR, CDR2 FQNEAQ, per germline (reference sequence). J lost 9 bases, V lost 3 bases, and 5 bases had no gene match. CDR3 sequence: CASSFGTVSEQFF. DNA for the CDR3: TGTGCCAGCAGCTTCGGGACAGTCAGTGAGCAGTTCTTC.

This clonotype occurred a few times. The V and J genes are TRBV4-1 and TRBJ2-2; the match to TRBD1 covers 7 bases. CDR1 is MGHRA and CDR2 is YSYEKL in the germline V gene. The CDR3 is 17 amino acids. V was pared by 3 bases and J by 4 bases, with 11 bases of the junction left unmatched. The CDR3 reads CASSHQLGRGITGELFF. For the CDR3, the DNA is TGCGCCAGCAGCCACCAATTAGGCAGGGGGATCACCGGGGAGCTGTTTTTT.

V gene TRBV13 combines with J gene TRBJ2-7; D remains ambiguous. The CDR3 sequence is 16 residues long. Between the trimmed V and J ends, which lost 5 bases and 0 bases, there was a span of 17 bases. Germline V gives CDR1 PRHDT, CDR2 FYEKMQ (reference sequence). CDR3 nucleotide sequence: TGTGCCAGCAGCCCTCTACCTGCTACACACTCCTACGAGCAGTACTTC. Translating gives CASSPLPATHSYEQYF.

V and J are TRBV7-9 and TRBJ2-3; 10 positions match TRBD2. After removal of 1 base from V and 6 bases from J, the junction contained 10 bases not matched to a gene. From germline, CDR1 is SEHNR and CDR2 FQNEAQ (reference sequence). The CDR3 covers 17 residues. The DNA of the CDR3 is TGTGCCAGCAGCTTAGGGGCTAGCGGGGGAACCGAGGATACGCAGTATTTT. Protein sequence: CASSLGASGGTEDTQYF.

This clonotype showed up just a few times. V gene TRBV27 combines with J gene TRBJ2-7, with 7 bases aligning to TRBD1. The CDR3 has 13 amino acids. V lost 6 bases, J lost 2 bases, and 4 bases stayed unmatched. Germline CDR1 MNHEY, CDR2 SMNVEV (reference sequence). The chain's CDR3 is CASRYQGAYEQYF. The DNA of the CDR3 is TGTGCCAGCAGGTACCAGGGGGCCTACGAGCAGTACTTC.

The chain couples TRBV9 to TRBJ2-1; 8 bases fit TRBD2. Germline trimming cut 4 bases from V and 9 bases from J; bases unmatched to any gene: 3. This CDR3 region has 12 residues. Germline CDR1 is SGDLS and CDR2 is YYNGEE. The CDR3 DNA reads TGTGCCAGCAGCCCCCGGGGGGGTGAGCAGTTCTTC. Its protein is CASSPRGGEQFF.

The J gene is TRBJ2-1, the V gene TRBV6-4; 7 bases are a match to TRBD2. This CDR3 region has 14 residues. From germline, CDR1 is MRHNA and CDR2 SNTAGT. Trimming at V came to 3 bases and at J to 8 bases, leaving 7 bases not matched to a gene. The CDR3 DNA reads TGTGCCAGCAGTGAGAGTCGGGGGGTTGATGAGCAGTTCTTC. It translates to CASSESRGVDEQFF.

This clonotype was found a few times. V gene TRBV19 combines with J gene TRBJ1-1, with D perhaps matching TRBD1 (5 bases). CDR3 length: 14 residues. The germline gives CDR1 LNHDA, CDR2 SQIVND (reference sequence). The V end was cut by 11 bases, the J end by 0 bases, with 16 bases between. The CDR3 is CASRAGVMNTEAFF. The CDR3 DNA is TGTGCCTCCCGGGCGGGGGTCATGAACACTGAAGCTTTCTTT.

This clonotype was recorded a few times. The chain uses TRBV29-1 and TRBJ2-2; D gene uncertain. CDR3 length: 11 residues. Germline CDR1 reads SQVTM; CDR2 reads ANQGSEA. Trimming stripped 5 bases from V and 3 bases from J, with 4 bases between. The DNA of the CDR3 is TGCAGCGTTTTGGACACCGGGGAGCTGTTTTTT. The encoded protein is CSVLDTGELFF.